The clone carrying this T cell receptor (beta chain) was seen at least ten times. Its antigen is not identified. Trimming removed 7 bases at V and 0 bases at J, with 9 bases between. The CDR3 runs 14 residues. Germline V gene sequence: CDR1 MDHEN, CDR2 SYDVKM. This sample was included in a study of human T cells and chemical hapten exposure. About the study: TCR yields differed between samples (mainly from small differences in pooled library volume). Study-level points and caveats: Sensitization with DPC brought no change to TCRs above 1 in 1000 in frequency.

During construction of the library, unique molecular identifiers were attached to individual cDNA molecules for quantitative, reproducible TCR counting. A single record per CDR3 protein comes from TCRdb applying MiXCR to the RACE reads. The table records roughly 43,000 distinct CDR3 sequences, about 4% of them present only once. Time point given: healthy volunteer bleed at 6 weeks. Total RNA extraction was carried out from unfractionated whole blood. This TCR came from a human donor in good health. Some clones in this sample may be carry-over from other donors' samples. Sequenced material: whole blood. The chain recombines TRBV28 with TRBJ1-4, with D possibly being TRBD1 (5 bases). In DNA form, the CDR3 reads TGTGCCAGCAAAATGACAGCAACTAATGAAAAACTGTTTTTT. Translation: CASKMTATNEKLFF.